The subject of this entry is one TCR beta chain. Its antigen is still unknown. This sample is drawn from a study of shared clonotypes between healthy human individuals. Looking at the study overall: Per donor, three plates held CD4 naive cells, three held CD4 memory, two held CD8 naive and one held CD8 memory. Overall study results and limits: Limitation of the genetic and exposure-history diversity represented came from the few donors. Memory subsets generally showed smaller estimated richness than naive subsets did.

Germline V CDR1 and CDR2: SGHKS, YYEKEE (reference sequence). CDR3 length: 17 amino acids. V lost 4 bases and J lost 0; bases outside the gene matches: 9. It was across several immunoSEQ plates that each subset's genomic DNA was evenly split. Sequencing was performed with immunoSEQ multiplex PCR; in TCRdb, only in-frame clones are kept and a portion is missing. This sample has 100,000 to 130,000 clones, with about 63% found just once. The V call is TRBV5-5, the J call TRBJ1-5; TRBD1 aligns across 8 bases. The sequenced sample consisted of memory CD8+ T cells sorted from blood. The subset denotes: CD45RO+ cells pooled with CCR7-negative TemRA cells. This receptor was identified in a woman aged 25 to 39 in good health. The CDR3 spells CASSGGTGSYSNQPQHF. In nucleotides, the CDR3 is TGTGCCAGCAGCGGCGGGACAGGCAGCTATAGCAATCAGCCCCAGCATTTT.